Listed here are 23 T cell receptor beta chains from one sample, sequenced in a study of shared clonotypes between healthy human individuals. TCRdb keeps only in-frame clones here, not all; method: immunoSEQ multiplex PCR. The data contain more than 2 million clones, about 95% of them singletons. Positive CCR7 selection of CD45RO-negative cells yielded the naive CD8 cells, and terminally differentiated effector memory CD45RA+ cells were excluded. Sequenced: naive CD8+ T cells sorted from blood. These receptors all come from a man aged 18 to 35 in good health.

CDR3 sequence: CASSFRVTGQETQYF. Written as DNA, the CDR3 is TGTGCCAGCAGTTTTCGGGTGACAGGGCAAGAGACCCAGTACTTC. The V gene is TRBV27, the J gene TRBJ2-5, with 7 nucleotides matching TRBD1. The germline gives CDR1 MNHEY, CDR2 SMNVEV (reference sequence). V dropped 3 bases and J dropped 2; count of bases not matched to a gene: 6. The CDR3 totals 15 residues.

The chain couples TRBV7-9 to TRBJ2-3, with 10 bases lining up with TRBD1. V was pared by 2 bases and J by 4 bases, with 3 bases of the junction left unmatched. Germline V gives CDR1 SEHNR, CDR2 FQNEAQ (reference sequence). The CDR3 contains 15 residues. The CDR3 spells CASSLWTGGADTQYF. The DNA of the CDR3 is TGTGCCAGCAGCTTATGGACAGGGGGTGCAGATACGCAGTATTTT.

CDR3 sequence reads: CASAGGGYEQYF. CDR3 coding DNA: TGTGCCAGCGCAGGGGGAGGCTACGAGCAGTACTTC. The rearrangement uses TRBV7-8 and TRBJ2-7; D perhaps matches TRBD1 (7 bases). The CDR3 runs to 12 residues. Trimming stripped 8 bases from V and 3 bases from J, with 11 bases between. Germline loops: CDR1 SGHVS, CDR2 FQNEAQ.

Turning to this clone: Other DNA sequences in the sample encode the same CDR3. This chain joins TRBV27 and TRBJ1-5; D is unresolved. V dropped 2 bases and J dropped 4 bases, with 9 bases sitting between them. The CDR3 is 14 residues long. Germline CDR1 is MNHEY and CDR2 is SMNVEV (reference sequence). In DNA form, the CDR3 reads TGTGCCAGCAGTTTACTGGGCCAGAATCAGCCCCAGCATTTT. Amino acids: CASSLLGQNQPQHF.

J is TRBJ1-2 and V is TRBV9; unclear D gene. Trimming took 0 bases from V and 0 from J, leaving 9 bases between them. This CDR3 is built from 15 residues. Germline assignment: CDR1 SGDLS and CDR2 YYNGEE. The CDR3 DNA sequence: TGTGCCAGCAGCGTAGGGCAGGTCCCTAACTATGGCTACACCTTC. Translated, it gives CASSVGQVPNYGYTF. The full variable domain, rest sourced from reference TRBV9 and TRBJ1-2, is DSGVTQTPKHLITATGQRVTLRCSPRSGDLSVYWYQQSLDQGLQFLIQYYNGEERAKGNILERFSAQQFPDLHSELNLSSLELGDSALYFCASSVGQVPNYGYTFGSGTRLTVV.

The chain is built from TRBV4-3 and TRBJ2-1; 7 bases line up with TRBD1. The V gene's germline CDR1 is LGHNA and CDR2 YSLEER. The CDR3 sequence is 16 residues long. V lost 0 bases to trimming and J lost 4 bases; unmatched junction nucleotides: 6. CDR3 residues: CASSQDGADRYNEQFF. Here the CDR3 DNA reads TGCGCCAGCAGCCAAGACGGAGCGGACAGGTACAATGAGCAGTTCTTC.

CDR3 DNA: TGTGCCAGCAGCGGACGGGACTTAAACTACGAGCAGTACTTC. Translated, it gives CASSGRDLNYEQYF. The genes are TRBV9 and TRBJ2-7; a possible D gene is TRBD2 (6 bases). Trimming pared 3 bases from V and 3 bases from J, leaving 13 bases between. Germline V gives CDR1 SGDLS, CDR2 YYNGEE. The CDR3 is 14 residues long.

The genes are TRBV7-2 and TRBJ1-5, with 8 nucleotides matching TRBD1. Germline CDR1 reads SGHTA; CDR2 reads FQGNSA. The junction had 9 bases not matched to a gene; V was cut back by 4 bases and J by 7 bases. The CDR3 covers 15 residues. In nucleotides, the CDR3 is TGTGCCAGCAGCTACCCCCAGGGGGCAAAGCAGCCCCAGCATTTT. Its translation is CASSYPQGAKQPQHF.

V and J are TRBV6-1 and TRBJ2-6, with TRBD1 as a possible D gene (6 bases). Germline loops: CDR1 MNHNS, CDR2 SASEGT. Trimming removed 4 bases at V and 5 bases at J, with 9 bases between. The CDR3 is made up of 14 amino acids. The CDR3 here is CASSGTGWANVLTF. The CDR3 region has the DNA TGTGCCAGCAGTGGTACAGGGTGGGCCAACGTCCTGACTTTC.

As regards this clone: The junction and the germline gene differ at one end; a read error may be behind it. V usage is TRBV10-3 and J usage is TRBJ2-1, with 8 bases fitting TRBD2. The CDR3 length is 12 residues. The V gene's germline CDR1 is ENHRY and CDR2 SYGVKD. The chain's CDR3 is CASSYGGGEQFF. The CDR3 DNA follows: TGTGCCAGCAGTTACGGGGGGGGTGAGCAGTTCTTC.

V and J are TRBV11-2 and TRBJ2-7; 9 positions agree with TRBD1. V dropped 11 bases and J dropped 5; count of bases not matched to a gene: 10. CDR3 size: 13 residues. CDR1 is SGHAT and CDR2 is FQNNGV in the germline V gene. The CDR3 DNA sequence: TGTGCCTCCCAGGGACAGGGCGGGCACGAGCAGTACTTC. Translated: CASQGQGGHEQYF.

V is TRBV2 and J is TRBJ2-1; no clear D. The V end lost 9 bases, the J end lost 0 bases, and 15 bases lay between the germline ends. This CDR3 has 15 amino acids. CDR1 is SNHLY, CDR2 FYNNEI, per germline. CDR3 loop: CASREGSYSYNEQFF. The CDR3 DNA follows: TGTGCCAGTAGGGAAGGCAGCTACTCCTACAATGAGCAGTTCTTC.

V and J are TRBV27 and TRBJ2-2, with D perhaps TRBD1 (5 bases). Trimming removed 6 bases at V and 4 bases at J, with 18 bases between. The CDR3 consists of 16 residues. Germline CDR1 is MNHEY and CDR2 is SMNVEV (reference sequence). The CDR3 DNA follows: TGTGCCAGCAGCCCTCTCAACCCGACAGCCACCGGGGAGCTGTTTTTT. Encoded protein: CASSPLNPTATGELFF.

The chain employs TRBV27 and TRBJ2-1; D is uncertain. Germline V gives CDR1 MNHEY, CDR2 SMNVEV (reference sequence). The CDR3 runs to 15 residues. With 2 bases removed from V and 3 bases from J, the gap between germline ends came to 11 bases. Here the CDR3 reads CASSLGRMGYNEQFF. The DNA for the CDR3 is TGTGCCAGCAGTTTAGGACGTATGGGCTACAATGAGCAGTTCTTC.

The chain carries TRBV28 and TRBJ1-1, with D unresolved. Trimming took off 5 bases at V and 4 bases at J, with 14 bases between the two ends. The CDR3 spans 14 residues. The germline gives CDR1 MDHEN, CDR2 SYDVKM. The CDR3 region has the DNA TGTGCCAGCAGTCTAGACACCGCTTCCACTGAAGCTTTCTTT. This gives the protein CASSLDTASTEAFF.

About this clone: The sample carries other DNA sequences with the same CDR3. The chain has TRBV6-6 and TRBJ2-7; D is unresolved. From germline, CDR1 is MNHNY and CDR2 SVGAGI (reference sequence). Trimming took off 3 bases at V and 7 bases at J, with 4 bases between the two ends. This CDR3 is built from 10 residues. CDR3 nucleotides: TGTGCCAGCAGTTATGGGGAGCAGTACTTC. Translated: CASSYGEQYF.

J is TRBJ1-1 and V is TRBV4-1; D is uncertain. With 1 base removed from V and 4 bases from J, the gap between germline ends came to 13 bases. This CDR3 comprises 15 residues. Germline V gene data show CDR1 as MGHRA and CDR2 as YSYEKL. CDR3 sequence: CASSQGYGDSTEAFF. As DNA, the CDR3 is TGCGCCAGCAGCCAAGGGTACGGAGATAGCACTGAAGCTTTCTTT.

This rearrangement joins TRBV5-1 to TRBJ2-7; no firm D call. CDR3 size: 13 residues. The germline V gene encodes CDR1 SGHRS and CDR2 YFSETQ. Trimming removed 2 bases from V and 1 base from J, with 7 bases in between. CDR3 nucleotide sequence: TGCGCCAGCAGCTTTGCAGCTTCCTACGAGCAGTACTTC. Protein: CASSFAASYEQYF.

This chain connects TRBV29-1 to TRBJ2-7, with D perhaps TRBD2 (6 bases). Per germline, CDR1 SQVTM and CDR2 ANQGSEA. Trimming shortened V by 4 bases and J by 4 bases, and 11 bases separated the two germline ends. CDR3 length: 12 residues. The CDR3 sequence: CSVGLAIYEQYF. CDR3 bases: TGCAGCGTTGGCCTAGCGATTTACGAGCAGTACTTC.

CDR3 sequence (DNA): TGTGCCAGCAGTTTATCAGGGAAGGGGAATGAGCAGTTCTTC. Translation: CASSLSGKGNEQFF. The chain joins TRBV28 to TRBJ2-1; weak D call: TRBD1 (5 bases). V lost 1 base and J 7 bases, leaving 11 bases between the germline ends. Germline lookup yields CDR1 MDHEN and CDR2 SYDVKM. The CDR3 length is 14 residues.

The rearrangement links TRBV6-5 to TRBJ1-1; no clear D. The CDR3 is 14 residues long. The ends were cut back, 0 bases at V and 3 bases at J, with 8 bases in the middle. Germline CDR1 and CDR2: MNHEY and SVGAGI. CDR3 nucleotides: TGTGCCAGCAGTTACTCGAACCTAGACACTGAAGCTTTCTTT. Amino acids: CASSYSNLDTEAFF.

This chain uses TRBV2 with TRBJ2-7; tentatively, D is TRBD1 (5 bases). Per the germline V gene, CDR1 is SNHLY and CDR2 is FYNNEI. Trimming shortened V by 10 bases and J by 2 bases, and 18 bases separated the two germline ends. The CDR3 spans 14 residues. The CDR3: CATAVRTPAYEQYF. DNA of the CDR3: TGTGCCACCGCGGTCAGGACACCTGCCTACGAGCAGTACTTC.

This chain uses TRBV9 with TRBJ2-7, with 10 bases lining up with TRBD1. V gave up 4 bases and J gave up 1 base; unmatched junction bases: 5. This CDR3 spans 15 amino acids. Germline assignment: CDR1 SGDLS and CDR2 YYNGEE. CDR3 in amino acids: CASSTGGQGSYEQYF. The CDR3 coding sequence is TGTGCCAGCAGCACAGGGGGACAGGGGTCCTACGAGCAGTACTTC.